This TCR beta chain originates from a study of T-cell reconstitution after alpha-beta-depleted transplantation in children. Findings and limits, study-wide: About two months after transplant, alpha-beta T cells reportedly came from several hundred expanded graft clones.

This clonotype was seen ten or more times. The antigen is undetermined. This CDR3 spans 16 amino acids. With 5 bases removed from V and 0 bases from J, the gap between germline ends came to 13 bases. Molecular barcoding with unique molecular identifiers was used for the TCRbeta library. TCRdb passed the PCR reads through MiXCR, listing each CDR3 protein once. The table shows hundreds of thousands of distinct CDR3 sequences, with roughly 14% occurring only once. The sample in question was PBMCs, obtained before TCRalphabeta/CD19-depleted stem cell transplant. The V gene is TRBV12-3 or TRBV12-4, the J gene TRBJ2-2; a weak D match, TRBD1 (6 bases). The TCR sequence derives from a girl aged 2 to 9 with congenital amegakaryocytic thrombocytopenia, due to receive a stem cell transplant. The CDR3 sequence: CASSPFEGANTGELFF. DNA for the CDR3: TGTGCCAGCAGTCCTTTTGAGGGGGCGAACACCGGGGAGCTGTTTTTT.